These 22 T cell receptor beta chains were all obtained from the same sample, sequenced in a study of cytomegalovirus exposure and HLA in healthy donors (dated by TCRdb to the late 2010s). The library was prepared using the immunoSEQ multiplex PCR assay. For the multiplex PCR, a mixture combining 60 forward primers for TCR Vbeta segments and 13 reverse primers for TCR Jbeta segments was used. In its TCRdb copy, this immuneACCESS table keeps in-frame sequences only and misses some clones. Where compared with another copy, unresolved V genes explain less than half of these, and the others have no known cause. The sample's own table lists 190,000 or so clones. The biggest ten clones account for 0.65% to 0.75% of the sample. The sample comprised PBMCs. These receptors were obtained from a boy between 5 and 17 years old in good health and CMV-seronegative.

V and J are TRBV7-3 and TRBJ2-3, with TRBD2 matching 14 bases. J lost 2 bases, V lost 5 bases, and 3 bases had no gene match. Germline V gene sequence: CDR1 SGHTA, CDR2 FQGTGA. This CDR3 spans 16 amino acids. This CDR3 reads CASSQGLAGVTDTQYF. CDR3 in DNA: TGTGCCAGCAGCCAGGGACTAGCGGGGGTCACAGATACGCAGTATTTT.

J is TRBJ2-7 and V is TRBV15; no clear D. The CDR3 has 14 amino acids. Germline values: CDR1 LNHNV, CDR2 YYDKDF (reference sequence). V was trimmed by 0 bases and J by 0 bases, leaving 6 bases between them. CDR3 DNA: TGTGCCACCAGCAGAGACGCCAGCTCCTACGAGCAGTACTTC. This translates into CATSRDASSYEQYF.

The chain combines TRBV7-2 with TRBJ2-5; D is uncertain. Trimming left V 5 bases short and J 3 bases short, with 10 bases between. The CDR3 totals 13 residues. Germline V gene sequence: CDR1 SGHTA, CDR2 FQGNSA. The DNA for the CDR3 is TGTGCCAGCAGCCCTATAGTCGAAGAGACCCAGTACTTC. Its protein is CASSPIVEETQYF.

This chain connects TRBV2 to TRBJ1-5; D uncertain. The CDR3 runs 12 residues. Germline V gene data show CDR1 as SNHLY and CDR2 as FYNNEI. V was trimmed by 2 bases and J by 4 bases, leaving 3 bases between them. As DNA, the CDR3 is TGTGCCAGCAGTGAATCGAATCAGCCCCAGCATTTT. It encodes CASSESNQPQHF.

The V and J genes are TRBV25-1 and TRBJ1-6, with 7 bases lining up with TRBD1. The CDR3 is 16 residues long. Trimming removed 8 bases from V and 10 bases from J; junction bases left unmatched: 17. Germline CDR1 is MGHDK and CDR2 is SYGVNS. CDR3 bases: TGTGCCAGCCCAAATCCGGGACAGCTAAACAGGTCACCCCTCCACTTT. Its protein product is CASPNPGQLNRSPLHF.

The chain combines TRBV28 with TRBJ2-7, with D tentatively TRBD1 (6 bases). Trimming took off 1 base at V and 1 base at J, with 14 bases between the two ends. Germline CDR1 MDHEN, CDR2 SYDVKM. The CDR3 is 16 residues long. The CDR3 DNA reads as TGTGCCAGCAGTTTATCCCTGGACAGAGCTTCCTACGAGCAGTACTTC. This codes for CASSLSLDRASYEQYF.

The chain is built from TRBV7-3 and TRBJ1-1; tentatively, D is TRBD1 (5 bases). CDR1 is SGHTA and CDR2 is FQGTGA in the germline V gene. CDR3 length: 13 amino acids. V lost 6 bases, J lost 3 bases, and 11 bases lay in between. Written as DNA, the CDR3 is TGTGCCAGCAGTCGAGACAGTGACACTGAAGCTTTCTTT. Its translation: CASSRDSDTEAFF.

The rearrangement links TRBV2 to TRBJ2-7; D gene ambiguous. V was trimmed by 7 bases and J by 3 bases, leaving 13 bases between them. The CDR3 length is 13 residues. Germline lookup yields CDR1 SNHLY and CDR2 FYNNEI. The CDR3 is CASIAGINYEQYF. The CDR3, as DNA: TGTGCCAGCATCGCAGGTATAAACTACGAGCAGTACTTC.

This chain uses TRBV7-8 with TRBJ2-3, with 7 bases lining up with TRBD2. Germline V lookup: CDR1 SGHVS, CDR2 FQNEAQ. This CDR3 contains 14 residues. J gave up 3 bases and V 4 bases, and 4 bases lay outside the gene matches. This chain's CDR3 is CASSSTSRTDTQYF. The DNA for the CDR3 is TGTGCCAGCAGCTCGACTAGCAGAACAGATACGCAGTATTTT.

CDR3 region: CASSQLSGNTEAFF. DNA of the CDR3: TGTGCCAGTAGTCAGCTTAGCGGGAACACTGAAGCTTTCTTT. The chain couples TRBV19 to TRBJ1-1; D not certain. This CDR3 is 14 amino acids long. Germline V gives CDR1 LNHDA, CDR2 SQIVND (reference sequence). Trimming stripped 5 bases from V and 1 base from J, with 11 bases between.

The rearrangement joins TRBV5-6 to TRBJ2-5; tentative D call: TRBD2 (6 bases). Judging by the DNA end, TRBJ2-7 fits better; the J call may be wrong. This CDR3 spans 13 amino acids. In germline, CDR1 is SGHDT, CDR2 YYEEEE. CDR3 sequence reads: CASSLGAGYEQYF. CDR3 DNA sequence: TGTGCCAGCAGCTTGGGGGCGGGGTACGAGCAGTACTTC.

The chain is built from TRBV9 and TRBJ2-3; D remains unclear. Germline V gene sequence: CDR1 SGDLS, CDR2 YYNGEE. V was shortened by 1 base and J by 2 bases, with 5 bases between the two germline ends. CDR3 length: 13 residues. CDR3 sequence (DNA): TGTGCCAGCAGCGTAAGACTCACAGATACGCAGTATTTT. This gives the protein CASSVRLTDTQYF.

V usage is TRBV7-2 and J usage is TRBJ2-2; a possible D gene is TRBD2 (7 bases). CDR1 and CDR2 from the germline V gene are SGHTA and FQGNSA. Trimming pared 4 bases from V and 1 base from J, leaving 16 bases between. The CDR3 has 17 amino acids. The DNA for the CDR3 is TGTGCCAGCAGCTCCCGGAAGGGGGGGAGGAACACCGGGGAGCTGTTTTTT. This codes for CASSSRKGGRNTGELFF.

The chain links TRBV7-9 to TRBJ2-1; D might be TRBD2 (7 bases). The CDR3 is made up of 13 amino acids. Germline V lookup: CDR1 SEHNR, CDR2 FQNEAQ (reference sequence). V lost 8 bases and J lost 6, with 14 bases in between. CDR3 nucleotides: TGTGCCAGCGGGAGGGGGGAGGTCAATGAGCAGTTCTTC. Residues: CASGRGEVNEQFF.

The chain has TRBV4-1 and TRBJ2-3; maybe TRBD2 (6 bases). Germline CDR1 MGHRA, CDR2 YSYEKL. V shed 6 bases and J shed 4 bases, with 20 bases lying between them. This CDR3 is 16 amino acids long. The CDR3 protein is CASRDPRRGNPDTQYF. CDR3 in DNA: TGCGCCAGCAGGGACCCGAGGCGGGGTAACCCAGATACGCAGTATTTT.

The chain employs TRBV7-9 and TRBJ2-4, with a tentative D call TRBD2 (5 bases). The CDR3 is 15 residues long. Germline V gene sequence: CDR1 SEHNR, CDR2 FQNEAQ (reference sequence). Trimming removed 4 bases from V and 1 base from J, with 11 bases in between. CDR3 residues: CASSSGNRAKNIQYF. The CDR3 DNA follows: TGTGCCAGCAGCTCCGGGAATAGGGCCAAAAACATTCAGTACTTC.

The V call is TRBV5-1, the J call TRBJ2-1; TRBD2 agrees at 8 bases. Germline V gene lookup returns CDR1 SGHRS and CDR2 YFSETQ. The CDR3 runs 15 residues. The CDR3 sequence is CASTKVAGSYNEQFF. CDR3 DNA sequence: TGCGCTTCAACGAAGGTAGCGGGGTCCTACAATGAGCAGTTCTTC.

The chain uses TRBV27 and TRBJ2-3; TRBD2 matches 7 bases. Losses at the gene ends were 4 bases for V and 3 bases for J; bases not matched to a gene: 4. Germline-derived CDR1 and CDR2 are MNHEY and SMNVEV (reference sequence). This CDR3 comprises 14 residues. CDR3 in amino acids: CASSWQGGTDTQYF. CDR3 in DNA: TGTGCCAGCAGTTGGCAGGGAGGGACAGATACGCAGTATTTT.

This chain uses TRBV19 with TRBJ2-1; 12 bases align to TRBD2. Losses at the gene ends were 6 bases for V and 9 bases for J; bases not matched to a gene: 6. The CDR3 extends over 14 amino acids. Looked up from germline, CDR1 is LNHDA and CDR2 is SQIVND (reference sequence). The CDR3: CASRLAGGPGEQFF. CDR3 DNA sequence: TGTGCCAGTAGGCTAGCGGGGGGGCCCGGTGAGCAGTTCTTC. Filled out from reference TRBV19 and TRBJ2-1, the complete variable domain reads DGGITQSPKYLFRKEGQNVTLSCEQNLNHDAMYWYRQDPGQGLRLIYYSQIVNDFQKGDIAEGYSVSREKKESFPLTVTSAQKNPTAFYLCASRLAGGPGEQFFGPGTRLTVL.

This chain links TRBV20-1 with TRBJ2-5, with D possibly matching TRBD2 (5 bases). Germline V gives CDR1 DFQATT, CDR2 SNEGSKA (reference sequence). The CDR3 spans 11 residues. CDR3 bases: TGCAGCTCCCGGGGCCAAGAGACCCAGTACTTC. Translation: CSSRGQETQYF.

The rearrangement joins TRBV7-2 to TRBJ1-2; D ambiguous. This CDR3 region has 14 residues. Trimming removed 2 bases at V and 7 bases at J, with 14 bases between. In germline, CDR1 is SGHTA, CDR2 FQGNSA. CDR3 coding DNA: TGTGCCAGCAGCTTATCGCGGGATATGAGTGGCTACACCTTC. It translates to CASSLSRDMSGYTF.

CDR3 sequence reads: CASSYGPGELFF. The DNA of the CDR3 is TGTGCCAGCAGTTATGGGCCCGGGGAGCTGTTTTTT. The rearrangement joins TRBV6-5 to TRBJ2-2; D is unclear. Germline V gene lookup returns CDR1 MNHEY and CDR2 SVGAGI. V was pared by 3 bases and J by 6 bases, with 5 bases between. This CDR3 is built from 12 residues.